A single sample is the source of the 6 T cell receptor beta chains below, sequenced in a study of technical replicates of blood from a few donors. Some clones are missing from TCRdb's copy, which holds only in-frame ones; the method was immunoSEQ multiplex PCR. This table holds about 79,000 clones, roughly 92% found once. Material: T cells isolated from PBMCs. The receptors were gathered from a human donor in good health.

V is TRBV6-5 and J is TRBJ1-2; 10 nucleotides match TRBD1. Germline V gene lookup returns CDR1 MNHEY and CDR2 SVGAGI. The CDR3 loop spans 15 amino acids. The V segment lost 6 bases and the J segment 4 bases; nucleotides outside the gene matches: 8. This CDR3 reads CASSRDRGTAYGYTF. CDR3 coding DNA: TGTGCCAGCAGCCGGGACAGGGGAACCGCCTATGGCTACACCTTC.

The chain has TRBV4-1 and TRBJ1-3, with D possibly TRBD1 on 5 matching bases. The CDR3 contains 14 residues. CDR1 is MGHRA, CDR2 YSYEKL, per germline. V dropped 2 bases and J dropped 0 bases, with 5 bases sitting between them. CDR3 residues: CASSQTGSGNTIYF. DNA for the CDR3: TGCGCCAGCAGCCAAACAGGCTCTGGAAACACCATATATTTT.

The V and J genes are TRBV9 and TRBJ2-1, with 7 positions matching TRBD1. Germline V gene lookup returns CDR1 SGDLS and CDR2 YYNGEE. The CDR3 covers 11 residues. The junction had 5 bases not matched to a gene; V was cut back by 3 bases and J by 14 bases. CDR3 loop: CASSAGTVEFF. Written as DNA, the CDR3 is TGTGCCAGCAGCGCGGGGACAGTGGAGTTCTTC.

The chain links TRBV5-1 to TRBJ2-7; D may be TRBD1 (7 bases). Deletions cut 4 bases from V and 3 bases from J, with 17 bases between. This CDR3 contains 15 residues. Looked up from germline, CDR1 is SGHRS and CDR2 is YFSETQ. CDR3 nucleotides: TGCGCCAGCAGCCCATCGACAGGGAGGAACTACGAGCAGTACTTC. Translation: CASSPSTGRNYEQYF.

The V call is TRBV28, the J call TRBJ1-3, with D hard to call. The CDR3 spans 14 residues. Per germline, CDR1 MDHEN and CDR2 SYDVKM. V gave up 1 base and J gave up 1 base, with 5 bases separating them. This CDR3 reads CASSLLQSGNTIYF. The CDR3 region has the DNA TGTGCCAGCAGTTTATTACAGTCTGGAAACACCATATATTTT.

V usage is TRBV7-3 and J usage is TRBJ1-1; tentatively, D is TRBD1 (5 bases). V was clipped by 5 bases and J by 5 bases, with 21 bases between them. The CDR3 runs to 16 residues. Looked up from germline, CDR1 is SGHTA and CDR2 is FQGTGA. The chain's CDR3 is CASSLGQGSGGTEAFF. The CDR3 DNA is TGTGCCAGCAGCCTCGGGCAGGGAAGTGGGGGGACTGAAGCTTTCTTT. The full variable domain, with the rest looked up from reference TRBV7-3 and TRBJ1-1, is GAGVSQTPSNKVTEKGKYVELRCDPISGHTALYWYRQSLGQGPEFLIYFQGTGAADDSGLPNDRFFAVRPEGSVSTLKIQRTERGDSAVYLCASSLGQGSGGTEAFFGQGTRLTVV.